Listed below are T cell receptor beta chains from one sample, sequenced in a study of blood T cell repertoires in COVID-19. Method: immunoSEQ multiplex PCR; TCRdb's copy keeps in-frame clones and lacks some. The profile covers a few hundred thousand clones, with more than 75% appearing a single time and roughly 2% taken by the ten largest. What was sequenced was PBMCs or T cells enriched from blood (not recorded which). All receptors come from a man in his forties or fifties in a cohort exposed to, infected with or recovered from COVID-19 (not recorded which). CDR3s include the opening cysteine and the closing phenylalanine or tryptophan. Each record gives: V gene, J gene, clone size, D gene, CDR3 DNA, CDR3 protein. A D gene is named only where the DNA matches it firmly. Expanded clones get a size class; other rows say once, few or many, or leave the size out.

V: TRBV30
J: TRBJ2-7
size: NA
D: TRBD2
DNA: TGTGCCTGGAGCGGGGGAGGGGTCTCCTACGAGCAGTACTTC
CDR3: CAWSGGGVSYEQYF

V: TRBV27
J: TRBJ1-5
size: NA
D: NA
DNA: TGTGCCAGCAGTATGTACGGGGGGCGGCAGCCCCAGCATTTT
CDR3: CASSMYGGRQPQHF

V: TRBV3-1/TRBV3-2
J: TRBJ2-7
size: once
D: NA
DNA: TGTGCCAGCAGCCACAGTTACGAGCAGTACTTC
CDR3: CASSHSYEQYF

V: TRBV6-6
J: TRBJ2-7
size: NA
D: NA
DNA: TGTGCCAGCAGTTACTCACAACCAGGCCGGAGGGAGCAGTACTTC
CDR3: CASSYSQPGRREQYF

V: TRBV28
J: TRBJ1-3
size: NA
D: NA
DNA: TGTGCCAGCAGTTTATTTCGGTTCTCTGGAAACACCATATATTTT
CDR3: CASSLFRFSGNTIYF

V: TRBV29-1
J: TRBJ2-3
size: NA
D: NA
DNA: TGCAGCGTTGACCGCGGGATCCGGGGTACGCAGTATTTT
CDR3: CSVDRGIRGTQYF

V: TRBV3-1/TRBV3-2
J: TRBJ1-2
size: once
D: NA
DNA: TGTGCCAGCAGCCAATGGAAACCCGGGAGAGGCTATGGCTACACCTTC
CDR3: CASSQWKPGRGYGYTF

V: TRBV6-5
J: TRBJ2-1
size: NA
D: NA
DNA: TGTGCCAGCAACCCTCGGGACTCGAGTGGCCATGAGCAGTTCTTC
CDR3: CASNPRDSSGHEQFF

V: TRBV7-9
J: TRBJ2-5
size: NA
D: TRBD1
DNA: TGTGCCAGCAGCCTACTAGGGACAGAACAAGAGACCCAGTACTTC
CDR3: CASSLLGTEQETQYF

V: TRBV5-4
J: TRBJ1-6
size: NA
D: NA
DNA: TGTGCCAGCAGCCCTGGGAGGTCCTATAATTCACCCCTCCACTTT
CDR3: CASSPGRSYNSPLHF

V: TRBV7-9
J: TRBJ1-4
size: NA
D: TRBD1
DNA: TGTGCCAGCAGCTTAGAGCTGACAGGGGGAAAACTGTTTTTT
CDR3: CASSLELTGGKLFF

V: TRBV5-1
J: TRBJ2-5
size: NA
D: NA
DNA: TGCGCCAGCAGCTTGGTACGCGGGTCGTTTCAGACCCAGTACTTC
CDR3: CASSLVRGSFQTQYF

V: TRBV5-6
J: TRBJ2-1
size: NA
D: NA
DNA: TGTGCCAGCAGCTTGCAGTCCTACAATGAGCAGTTCTTC
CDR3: CASSLQSYNEQFF

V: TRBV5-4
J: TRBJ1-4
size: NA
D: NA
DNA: TGTGCCAGCAGCTTGTTCGCAGCGGCAAATGAAAAACTGTTTTTT
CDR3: CASSLFAAANEKLFF

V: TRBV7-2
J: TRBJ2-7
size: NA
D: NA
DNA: TGTGCCAGCAGCCCCTGGGGCGGCGCCTACGAGCAGTACTTC
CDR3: CASSPWGGAYEQYF

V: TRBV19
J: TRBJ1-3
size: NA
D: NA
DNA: TGTGCCAGTAGTGACCCCGCAGGTGGAAACACCATATATTTT
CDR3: CASSDPAGGNTIYF

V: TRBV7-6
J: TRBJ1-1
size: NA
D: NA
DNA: TGTGCCAGCAGCTTAGAACAGGTGAACACTGAAGCTTTCTTT
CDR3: CASSLEQVNTEAFF

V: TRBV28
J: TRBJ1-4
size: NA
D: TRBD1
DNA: TGTGCCAGCAGACAGGGGTTAAATGAAAAACTGTTTTTT
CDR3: CASRQGLNEKLFF

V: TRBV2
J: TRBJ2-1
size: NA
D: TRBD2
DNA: TGTGCCAGCAGGACCGGGACTAGCGGGATTCATGAGCAGTTCTTC
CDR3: CASRTGTSGIHEQFF

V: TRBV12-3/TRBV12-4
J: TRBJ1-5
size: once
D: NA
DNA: TGTGCCAGCACCCTTAGCAATCAGCCCCAGCATTTT
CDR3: CASTLSNQPQHF

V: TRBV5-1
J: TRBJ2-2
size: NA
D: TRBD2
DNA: TGCGCCAGCGGAGCCACTAGCGGGACGAACACCGGGGAGCTGTTTTTT
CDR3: CASGATSGTNTGELFF

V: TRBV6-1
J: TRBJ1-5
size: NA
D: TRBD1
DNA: TGTGCCAGCAGTGAAGGACAGGGAGAACTGCCCCAGCATTTT
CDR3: CASSEGQGELPQHF

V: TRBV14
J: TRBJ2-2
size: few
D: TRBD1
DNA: TGTGCCAGCAGCCCCGGGACAGCTTCGAACACCGGGGAGCTGTTTTTT
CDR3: CASSPGTASNTGELFF

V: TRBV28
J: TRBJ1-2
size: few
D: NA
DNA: TGTGCCAGCAGTTTAGGCGGGGGCGGTGGACAGCCCTATGGCTACACCTTC
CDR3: CASSLGGGGGQPYGYTF

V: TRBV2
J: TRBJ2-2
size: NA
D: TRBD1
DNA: TGTGCCAGCCGTCCCGGGACAGTGAACACCGGGGAGCTGTTTTTT
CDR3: CASRPGTVNTGELFF

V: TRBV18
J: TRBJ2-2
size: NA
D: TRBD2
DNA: TGTGCCAGCTCACCAGGCAGCGGGAGTGCCGGGGAGCTGTTTTTT
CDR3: CASSPGSGSAGELFF

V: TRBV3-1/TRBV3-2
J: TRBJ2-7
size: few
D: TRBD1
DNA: TGTGCCAGCAGCCAAGGACAGGGCTCCACCTACGAGCAGTACTTC
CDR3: CASSQGQGSTYEQYF

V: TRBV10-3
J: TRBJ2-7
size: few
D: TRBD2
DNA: TGTGCCATCAGTCGGACTAGCGGAAGCTCCTACGAGCAGTACTTC
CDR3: CAISRTSGSSYEQYF

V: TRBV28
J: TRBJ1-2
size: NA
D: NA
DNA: TGTGCCAGCAGTCCCGGGACATTCGGCTACACCTTC
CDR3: CASSPGTFGYTF

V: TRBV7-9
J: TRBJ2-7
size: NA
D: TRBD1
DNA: TGTGCCAGCAGGAACAAAGAAGGGGGCTATTACGAGCAGTACTTC
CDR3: CASRNKEGGYYEQYF

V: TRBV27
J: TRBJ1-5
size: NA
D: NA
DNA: TGTGCCAGCAGTACCCAGACAGGAGGCAATCAGCCCCAGCATTTT
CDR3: CASSTQTGGNQPQHF

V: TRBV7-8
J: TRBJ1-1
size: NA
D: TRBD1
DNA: TGTGCCAGCAGCTTACCGGGACAGGGGAGAGTAGCTTTCTTT
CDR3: CASSLPGQGRVAFF

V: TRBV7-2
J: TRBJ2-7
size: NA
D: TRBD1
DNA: TGTGCCAGCAGCTTAGGTCCAGGGACAGCTTACGAGCAGTACTTC
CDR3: CASSLGPGTAYEQYF

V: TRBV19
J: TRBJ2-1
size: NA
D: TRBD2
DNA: TGTGCCTCCGAAGCCGGGAGGGCCTCTGAGCAGTTCTTC
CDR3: CASEAGRASEQFF

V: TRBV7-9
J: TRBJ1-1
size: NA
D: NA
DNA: TGTGCCAGCAGCTTAGGCAACCTAGTCGACACTGAAGCTTTCTTT
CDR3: CASSLGNLVDTEAFF

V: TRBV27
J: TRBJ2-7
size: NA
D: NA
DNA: TGTGCCAGCAGCCCCGTGGGGCCGGGCTCCTACGAGCAGTACTTC
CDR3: CASSPVGPGSYEQYF

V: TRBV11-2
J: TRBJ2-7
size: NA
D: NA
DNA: TGTGCCAGCAGCATGCCGGTAAACTACGAGCAGTACTTC
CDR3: CASSMPVNYEQYF

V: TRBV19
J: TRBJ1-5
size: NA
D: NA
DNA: TGTGCCAGTAGGACACAGGGTTATCAGCCCCAGCATTTT
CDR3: CASRTQGYQPQHF

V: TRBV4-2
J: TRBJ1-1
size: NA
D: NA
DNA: TGTGCCAGCAGCCAAGCTCAGAAGAACACTGAAGCTTTCTTT
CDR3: CASSQAQKNTEAFF

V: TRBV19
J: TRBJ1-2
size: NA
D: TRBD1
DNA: TGTGCCACCCGGGACAGGCTAATTGGAGGCTACACCTTC
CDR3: CATRDRLIGGYTF

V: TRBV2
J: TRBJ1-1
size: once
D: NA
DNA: TGTGCCAGCAGTGAAGCTCCCAACCCGGGCACTGAAGCTTTCTTT
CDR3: CASSEAPNPGTEAFF

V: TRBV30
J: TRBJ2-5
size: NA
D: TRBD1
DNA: TGTGCCTGGAGTGTCCCCACAGGGGCGGGCGAGACCCAGTACTTC
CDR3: CAWSVPTGAGETQYF

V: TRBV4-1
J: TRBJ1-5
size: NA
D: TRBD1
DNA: TGCGCCAGCAGCCACACCCGACAGGGGGCGACGGATCAGCCCCAGCATTTT
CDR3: CASSHTRQGATDQPQHF

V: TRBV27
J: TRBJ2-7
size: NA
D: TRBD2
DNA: TGTGCCAGCAGTTTATCATTAGCGGGAGGGTACGAGCAGTACTTC
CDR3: CASSLSLAGGYEQYF

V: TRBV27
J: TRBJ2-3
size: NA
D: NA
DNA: TGTGCCAGCAGTTTATTAGGCGGGATGGGAATAGATACGCAGTATTTT
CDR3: CASSLLGGMGIDTQYF

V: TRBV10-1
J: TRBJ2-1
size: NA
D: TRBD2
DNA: TGCGCCAGCAGTGAGCCTAGCGGGGTCAACAATGAGCAGTTCTTC
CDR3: CASSEPSGVNNEQFF

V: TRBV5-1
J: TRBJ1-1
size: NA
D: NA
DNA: TGCGCCAGCAGCTTGGAGCGGCTTCGGAACACTGAAGCTTTCTTT
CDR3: CASSLERLRNTEAFF

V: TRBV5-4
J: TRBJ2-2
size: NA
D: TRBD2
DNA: TGTGCCAGTGGGGACCAACTAGCGTCGTCCGGGGAGCTGTTTTTT
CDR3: CASGDQLASSGELFF

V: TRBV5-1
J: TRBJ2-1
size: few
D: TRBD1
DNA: TGCGCCAGCAGCGGGACAGGGAGGAGAGAGAATGAGCAGTTCTTC
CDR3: CASSGTGRRENEQFF

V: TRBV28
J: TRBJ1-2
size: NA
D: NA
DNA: TGTGCCAGCAGTTCAGGTTCAGGGAAATATCATGGCTACACCTTC
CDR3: CASSSGSGKYHGYTF

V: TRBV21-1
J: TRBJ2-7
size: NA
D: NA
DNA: TGTGCCACTCCGGGACATTCGACCTACGAGCAGTACTTC
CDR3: CATPGHSTYEQYF

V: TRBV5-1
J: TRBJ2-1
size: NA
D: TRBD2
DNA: TGCGCCAGCAGCTTGGGGGGACTAGCGGGAGACAATGAGCAGTTCTTC
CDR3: CASSLGGLAGDNEQFF

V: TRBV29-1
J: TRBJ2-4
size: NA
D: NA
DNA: TGCAGCGTTACCACTCCCCTAGCCAAAAACATTCAGTACTTC
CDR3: CSVTTPLAKNIQYF

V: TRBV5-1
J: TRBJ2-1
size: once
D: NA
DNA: TGCGCCAGCAATTGGGGGGTAGCTCAAACGGATGAGCAGTTCTTC
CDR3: CASNWGVAQTDEQFF